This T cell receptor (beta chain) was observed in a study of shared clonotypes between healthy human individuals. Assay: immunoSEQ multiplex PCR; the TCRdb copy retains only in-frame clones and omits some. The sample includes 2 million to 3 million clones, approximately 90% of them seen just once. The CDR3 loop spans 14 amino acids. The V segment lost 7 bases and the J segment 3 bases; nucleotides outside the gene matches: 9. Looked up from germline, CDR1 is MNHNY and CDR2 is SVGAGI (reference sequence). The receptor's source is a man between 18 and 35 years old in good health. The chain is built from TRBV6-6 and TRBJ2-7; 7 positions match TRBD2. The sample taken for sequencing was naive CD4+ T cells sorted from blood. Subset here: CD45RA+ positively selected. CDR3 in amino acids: CASTYGGSGYEQYF. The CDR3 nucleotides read TGTGCCAGCACCTACGGGGGGAGTGGCTACGAGCAGTACTTC.